Shown below are 11 T cell receptor beta chains from a single sample sequenced in a study of T cell clonality in common variable immunodeficiency. The method was immunoSEQ multiplex PCR; TCRdb's version includes in-frame clones alone and lacks a portion of them. The sample includes tens of thousands of clones, none of them occurring once. The sample comprised peripheral blood mononuclear cells. The source of these receptors is a person between 18 and 69 years old in good health.

This clone was picked up a small number of times. The read ends 3 residues early relative to the CDR3; the germline J gene fills the gap. The V call is TRBV11-2, the J call TRBJ2-3; TRBD2 agrees at 7 bases. The germline V gene has CDR1 SGHAT and CDR2 FQNNGV. The CDR3 sequence is 15 residues long. J was trimmed by 0 bases and V by 5 bases; bases with no gene match: 5. CDR3 DNA (partial): TGTGCCAGCAGCCCTCTAGCGGTAAGCACAGATACG. Amino acid sequence: CASSPLAVSTDT. The full CDR3 protein is CASSPLAVSTDTQYF. The variable domain in full, completed from reference TRBV11-2 and TRBJ2-3, reads EAGVAQSPRYKIIEKRQSVAFWCNPISGHATLYWYQQILGQGPKLLIQFQNNGVVDDSQLPKDRFSAERLKGVDSTLKIQPAKLEDSAVYLCASSPLAVSTDTQYFGPGTRLTVL.

This clone was seen at least ten times. Read data end 3 residues before the CDR3 end; the end is taken from the germline J gene. This chain links TRBV7-2 with TRBJ2-7; the match to TRBD2 covers 10 bases. This CDR3 is built from 15 residues. V was pared by 6 bases and J by 3 bases, with 8 bases of the junction left unmatched. Germline CDR1 and CDR2: SGHTA and FQGNSA. The CDR3 loop reads CASSYLAGAGYEQYF. The DNA read from the CDR3 is TGTGCCAGCAGTTATCTAGCGGGAGCGGGCTACGAG.

At least ten counts were recorded for this clone. The observed sequence ends 3 residues before the CDR3 terminus, with the missing tail filled in from the germline J gene. J is TRBJ2-5 and V is TRBV6-4; D ambiguous. Germline-derived CDR1 and CDR2 are MRHNA and SNTAGT. V was shortened by 10 bases and J by 1 base, with 4 bases between the two germline ends. This CDR3 region has 10 residues. CDR3 in amino acids: CATLQETQYF. The CDR3 DNA, read in part, is TGTGCCACCCTCCAAGAGACC.

Many counts were recorded for this clone. The CDR3 end lies 3 residues beyond the end of the read and is filled in from the germline J gene. The chain employs TRBV7-9 and TRBJ1-2; D is perhaps TRBD1 (5 bases). The germline V gene has CDR1 SEHNR and CDR2 FQNEAQ (reference sequence). V was pared by 1 base and J by 6 bases, with 9 bases between. The CDR3 runs 13 residues. The CDR3 DNA, read in part, is TGTGCCAGCAGCTTAGGGCAGGGCCATGGC. It translates to CASSLGQGHG. The full CDR3 protein is CASSLGQGHGYTF.

This clone was counted at least ten times. The read finishes 3 residues shy of the CDR3 end, and the germline J gene is used to complete it. The V gene is TRBV6-2 or TRBV6-3, the J gene TRBJ2-5; D not resolved. The germline V gene has CDR1 MNHEY and CDR2 SVGEGT. This CDR3 spans 14 amino acids. Trimming took 2 bases from V and 1 from J, leaving 8 bases between them. The CDR3 loop is CASSYEDIQETQYF. Partial CDR3 DNA: TGTGCCAGCAGTTACGAAGACATCCAAGAGACC.

In this sample, this clone turned up many times. The read terminates 3 residues ahead of where the CDR3 ends, so the germline J gene completes it. The chain is built from TRBV12-5 and TRBJ2-1; 15 nucleotides match TRBD2. With V trimmed by 4 bases and J by 7 bases, 8 bases remained unmatched. This CDR3 has 17 residues. Germline values: CDR1 LGHNT, CDR2 FRNRAP. The sequenced CDR3 bases are TGTGCTAGTGGTTACCGAGGTGGACTAGCGGGAGGGAATGAG. Encoded protein: CASGYRGGLAGGNE. The full-length CDR3 reads as CASGYRGGLAGGNEQFF.

A word on this clone: The sequenced fragment ends 3 residues before the CDR3 boundary, so the rest is inferred from the germline J gene. The rearrangement links TRBV7-6 to TRBJ2-5, with 7 bases identical to TRBD1. V lost 1 base and J lost 5; bases outside the gene matches: 10. This CDR3 contains 16 residues. Germline V gives CDR1 SGHVS, CDR2 FNYEAQ. The covered CDR3 bases are TGTGCCAGCAGCTTAGAGTTTAAGGGGGCAGGGGAGACC. The encoded protein is CASSLEFKGAGET. The whole CDR3 protein reads CASSLEFKGAGETQYF.

This clone came up many times. Read coverage stops 3 residues before the CDR3 terminus; the germline J gene supplies the remainder. The gene calls are TRBV5-4 and TRBJ2-6; 7 nucleotides match TRBD1. Germline CDR1 is SGHNT and CDR2 is YYREEE (reference sequence). CDR3 size: 15 residues. J was trimmed by 7 bases and V by 2 bases; bases with no gene match: 6. CDR3 loop: CASSFGQAGANVLTF. CDR3 DNA (partial): TGTGCCAGCAGCTTTGGACAGGCAGGCGCCAACGTC.

This clone appeared many times. Read coverage stops 3 residues before the CDR3 terminus; the germline J gene supplies the remainder. This chain joins TRBV30 and TRBJ2-5, with D unclear. Trimming shortened V by 2 bases and J by 2 bases, and 6 bases separated the two germline ends. Germline-derived CDR1 and CDR2 are GTSNPN and SVGIG (reference sequence). This CDR3 is 12 amino acids long. The CDR3 reads CAWSPRQETQYF. The sequenced CDR3 bases are TGTGCCTGGAGTCCGCGGCAAGAGACC.

This clone was detected ten times or more. The read ends 3 residues early relative to the CDR3; the germline J gene fills the gap. V gene TRBV7-3 combines with J gene TRBJ1-1; D is unresolved. V lost 2 bases and J lost 3, with 7 bases in between. The V gene's germline CDR1 is SGHTA and CDR2 FQGTGA. CDR3 length equals 13 residues. The CDR3 sequence is CASSLFRDTEAFF. The CDR3 bases that were read are TGTGCCAGCAGCTTATTTCGGGACACTGAA.

This clone was found many times. The read stops 3 residues short of the end of the CDR3; the missing end is completed from the germline J gene. The V call is TRBV5-1, the J call TRBJ2-2; D is possibly TRBD2 (5 bases). CDR3 length: 15 residues. V was clipped by 4 bases and J by 3 bases, with 13 bases between them. Germline CDR1 and CDR2: SGHRS and YFSETQ. The CDR3 protein is CASSLRAVDTGELFF. The DNA read from the CDR3 is TGCGCCAGCAGCCTGCGGGCGGTGGACACCGGGGAG.